Presented here are 19 T cell receptor beta chains from one specimen sequenced in a study of T cells in Graves' hyperthyroidism and ophthalmopathy. There were TCR beta CDR3 regions amplified from RNA transcripts. An initial round of RT-PCR targeting the TCR CDR3 relied on the HTBI primer set. One entry per CDR3 protein, called by TCRdb with MiXCR from the multiplex PCR reads. The data contain around 250,000 distinct CDR3 sequences, approximately 23% of them singletons. Sequencing was done on a sample of blood. Receptors were obtained from a middle-aged woman with Graves' ophthalmopathy.

This clonotype appeared many times. V is TRBV5-1 and J is TRBJ2-7; TRBD2 aligns across 7 bases. This CDR3 region has 15 residues. The germline V gene encodes CDR1 SGHRS and CDR2 YFSETQ. V dropped 3 bases and J dropped 2; count of bases not matched to a gene: 8. The CDR3 is CASSSGRGLTYEQYF. In DNA form, the CDR3 reads TGCGCCAGCAGCTCGGGGAGGGGACTTACCTACGAGCAGTACTTC.

This clonotype was found a few times. The chain joins TRBV7-2 to TRBJ2-5, with TRBD2 matching 7 bases. The CDR3 is 15 amino acids. With 5 bases clipped from V and 2 bases from J, the junction kept 8 bases outside the gene matches. The germline CDR1 and CDR2 sequences are SGHTA and FQGNSA. The CDR3: CASSPAGTTQETQYF. CDR3 DNA sequence: TGTGCCAGCAGCCCCGCCGGGACTACGCAAGAGACCCAGTACTTC.

Details on this clonotype: A read error may be the cause here, since a much bigger clone is one base away. The rearrangement links TRBV7-2 to TRBJ2-7; possibly TRBD1 for D (6 bases). The CDR3 has 13 amino acids. V lost 3 bases and J lost 7, with 13 bases in between. The germline V gene has CDR1 SGHTA and CDR2 FQGNSA. The CDR3 is CASSLSTGLEQYV. CDR3 coding DNA: TGTGCCAGCAGCTTGTCCACAGGGTTGGAGCAGTACGTC.

There are many counts of this clonotype. The chain carries TRBV20-1 and TRBJ2-7; perhaps D is TRBD1 or TRBD2 (5 bases each). CDR1 and CDR2 (germline): DFQATT, SNEGSKA (reference sequence). V was trimmed by 6 bases and J by 4 bases, leaving 16 bases between them. The CDR3 extends over 13 amino acids. CDR3 sequence reads: CSAPTGGRYEQYF. The CDR3 coding sequence is TGCAGTGCCCCTACAGGAGGTCGGTACGAGCAGTACTTC.

J is TRBJ2-7 and V is TRBV20-1, with 8 bases lining up with TRBD2. This CDR3 spans 15 amino acids. V lost 5 bases to trimming and J lost 0 bases; unmatched junction nucleotides: 9. Germline V lookup: CDR1 DFQATT, CDR2 SNEGSKA (reference sequence). CDR3 region: CSAGLSGSYSYEQYF. The CDR3 DNA sequence: TGCAGTGCTGGGCTAAGCGGGAGCTACTCCTACGAGCAGTACTTC.

This clonotype appeared many times. This chain connects TRBV28 to TRBJ2-5, with 8 bases identical to TRBD2. V lost 6 bases to trimming and J lost 2 bases; unmatched junction nucleotides: 8. CDR3 size: 15 residues. Germline V gene sequence: CDR1 MDHEN, CDR2 SYDVKM. The CDR3, as DNA: TGTGCCAGCAGCCCTACTAGCGGAAAACAAGAGACCCAGTACTTC. It is translated as CASSPTSGKQETQYF.

There are many counts of this clonotype. The DNA for the CDR3 is TGTGCCAGTAGACGAACTACAGGGGGTGGACAGCCCCAGCATTTT. Protein: CASRRTTGGGQPQHF. This sequence joins TRBV19 and TRBJ1-5; TRBD1 aligns across 8 bases. With 6 bases clipped from V and 7 bases from J, the junction kept 11 bases outside the gene matches. This CDR3 has 15 residues. Looked up from germline, CDR1 is LNHDA and CDR2 is SQIVND (reference sequence).

This clonotype was detected ten times or more. The chain recombines TRBV5-1 with TRBJ1-1; weak D call: TRBD1 (5 bases). The CDR3 has 13 amino acids. V gave up 4 bases and J gave up 7 bases, with 14 bases separating them. Germline loops: CDR1 SGHRS, CDR2 YFSETQ. The CDR3 coding sequence is TGCGCCAGCAGCGGCAGGGAGAACGGTGAAGCTTTCTTT. This gives the protein CASSGRENGEAFF.

This clonotype was found many times. The gene calls are TRBV24-1 and TRBJ2-2; possible D gene TRBD2, 6 bases. Germline loops: CDR1 KGHDR, CDR2 SFDVKD. The V end was cut by 6 bases, the J end by 7 bases, with 17 bases between. The length of the CDR3 is 15 residues. The CDR3 DNA reads TGTGCCACCAGTCCAAGACGGGAGATTGGCGGGGAGCTGTTTTTT. It yields the protein CATSPRREIGGELFF.

This clonotype has ten or more counts. The chain uses TRBV6-1 and TRBJ2-2; 9 bases match TRBD1. V was clipped by 7 bases and J by 4 bases; unmatched bases: 10. CDR3 length equals 16 residues. Germline V gene lookup returns CDR1 MNHNS and CDR2 SASEGT. The CDR3 nucleotides read TGTGCCAGCAACCAGGGGGGACAGGGCGCCACCGGGGAGCTGTTTTTT. It translates to CASNQGGQGATGELFF.

V is TRBV7-2 and J is TRBJ2-5, with 7 nucleotides matching TRBD1. This CDR3 is 14 amino acids long. V gave up 2 bases and J gave up 5 bases; unmatched junction bases: 5. Germline values: CDR1 SGHTA, CDR2 FQGNSA. The CDR3, as DNA: TGTGCCAGCAGCTTAAACAGGGGCAGGGAGACCCAGTACTTC. It specifies CASSLNRGRETQYF.

In its sample, this clonotype was seen many times. V and J are TRBV7-3 and TRBJ1-1, with 7 positions matching TRBD1. The CDR3 extends over 13 amino acids. Germline V lookup: CDR1 SGHTA, CDR2 FQGTGA. V was clipped by 3 bases and J by 10 bases; unmatched bases: 8. The CDR3 DNA is TGTGCCAGCAGCTTCCAGGGGGGAGAGGGAGCTTTCTTT. It codes for CASSFQGGEGAFF.

This sequence joins TRBV11-2 and TRBJ1-1; D unresolved. CDR3 length: 12 amino acids. Between the trimmed V and J ends, which lost 3 bases and 7 bases, there was a span of 9 bases. Germline V gene sequence: CDR1 SGHAT, CDR2 FQNNGV. As DNA, the CDR3 is TGTGCCAGCAGCTTTGAAGGGTTTGAAGCTTTCTTT. Translation gives CASSFEGFEAFF. Full variable domain (outside the CDR3, taken from reference TRBV11-2 and TRBJ1-1): EAGVAQSPRYKIIEKRQSVAFWCNPISGHATLYWYQQILGQGPKLLIQFQNNGVVDDSQLPKDRFSAERLKGVDSTLKIQPAKLEDSAVYLCASSFEGFEAFFGQGTRLTVV.

This clonotype was seen many times. The V call is TRBV4-2, the J call TRBJ2-5, with D tentatively TRBD2 (5 bases). Per germline, CDR1 LGHNA and CDR2 YNFKEQ. Between the trimmed V and J ends, which lost 4 bases and 3 bases, there was a span of 15 bases. There are 15 residues in the CDR3. In DNA, the CDR3 is TGTGCCAGCAGCCCCCTCGTCGGGGAAGAAGAGACCCAGTACTTC. Its translation is CASSPLVGEEETQYF.

There are many counts of this clonotype. This chain joins TRBV27 and TRBJ2-7; weak D call: TRBD2 (6 bases). The V end was cut by 5 bases, the J end by 5 bases, with 13 bases between. This CDR3 is built from 13 residues. Per germline, CDR1 MNHEY and CDR2 SMNVEV (reference sequence). The CDR3 spells CASSQGRGNEQYF. The DNA of the CDR3 is TGTGCCAGCAGTCAAGGACGGGGGAACGAGCAGTACTTC.

Ten or more counts support this clonotype. This may stem from a read error, because a much larger clone lies one nucleotide away. The chain's CDR3 is CASRRREGTEAFF. CDR3 sequence (DNA): TGTGCCAGCAGACGACGGGAGGGGACTGAAGCTTTCTTT. The chain carries TRBV9 and TRBJ1-1; a possible D gene is TRBD1 (5 bases). V gave up 5 bases and J gave up 5 bases, with 13 bases separating them. CDR1 is SGDLS and CDR2 is YYNGEE in the germline V gene. The CDR3 spans 13 residues.

This clonotype was recorded many times. This sequence joins TRBV4-2 and TRBJ1-3; D not resolved. CDR3 length: 15 residues. With 0 bases removed from V and 0 bases from J, the gap between germline ends came to 6 bases. CDR1 and CDR2 (germline): LGHNA, YNFKEQ. DNA for the CDR3: TGTGCCAGCAGCCAAGATGCGGTCTCTGGAAACACCATATATTTT. It codes for CASSQDAVSGNTIYF.

V and J are TRBV6-5 and TRBJ2-4; no clear D. V shed 2 bases and J shed 5 bases, with 7 bases lying between them. The CDR3 length is 13 residues. Germline CDR1 MNHEY, CDR2 SVGAGI. The CDR3 DNA sequence: TGTGCCAGCAGTTACAATTCGGAAAACATTCAGTACTTC. This encodes CASSYNSENIQYF.

V is TRBV4-1 and J is TRBJ2-5; no firm D call. Per the germline V gene, CDR1 is MGHRA and CDR2 is YSYEKL. This CDR3 contains 16 residues. V lost 4 bases, J lost 4 bases, and 19 bases lay in between. The CDR3 here is CASSPRGLRTGETQYF. The CDR3 DNA reads as TGCGCCAGCAGCCCCCGCGGCCTACGTACGGGAGAGACCCAGTACTTC.